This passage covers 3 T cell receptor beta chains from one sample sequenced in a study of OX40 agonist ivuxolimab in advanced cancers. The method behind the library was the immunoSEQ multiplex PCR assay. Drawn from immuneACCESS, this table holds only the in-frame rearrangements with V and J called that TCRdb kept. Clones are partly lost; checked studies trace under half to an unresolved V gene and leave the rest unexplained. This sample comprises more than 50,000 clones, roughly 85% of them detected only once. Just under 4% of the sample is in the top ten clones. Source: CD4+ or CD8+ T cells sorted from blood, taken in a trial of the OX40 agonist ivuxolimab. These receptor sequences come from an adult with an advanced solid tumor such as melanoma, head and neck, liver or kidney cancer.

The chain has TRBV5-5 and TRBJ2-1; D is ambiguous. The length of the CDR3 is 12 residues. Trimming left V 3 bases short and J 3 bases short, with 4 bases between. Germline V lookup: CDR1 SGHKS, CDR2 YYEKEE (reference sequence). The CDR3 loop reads CASSSDYNEQFF. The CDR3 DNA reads TGTGCCAGCAGCTCCGACTACAATGAGCAGTTCTTC.

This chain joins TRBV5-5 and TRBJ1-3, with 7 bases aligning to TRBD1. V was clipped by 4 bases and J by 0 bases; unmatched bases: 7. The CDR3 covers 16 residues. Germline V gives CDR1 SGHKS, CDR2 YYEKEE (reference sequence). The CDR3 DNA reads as TGTGCCAGCAGCCGGGGACAGCTTTTCTCTGGAAACACCATATATTTT. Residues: CASSRGQLFSGNTIYF.

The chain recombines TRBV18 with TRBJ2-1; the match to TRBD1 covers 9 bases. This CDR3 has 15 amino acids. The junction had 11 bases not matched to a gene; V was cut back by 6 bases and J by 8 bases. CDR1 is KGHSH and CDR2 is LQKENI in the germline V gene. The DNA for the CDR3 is TGTGCCAGCTCGCGGGGACAGGGCTCCGTGGATGAGCAGTTCTTC. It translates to CASSRGQGSVDEQFF.